This entry features one T cell receptor (beta chain) sequence. Antigen: not known. This entry belongs to a study of cytotoxic CD8 clonotypes in ibrutinib-treated CLL. Study-wide context: Ten to eleven relapsed/refractory, approximately 15 treatment-naive; 17 IGHV unmutated. Points from the study as a whole: Pretreatment clonality was elevated relative to age-matched healthy donors and paralleled circulating CD8+ T-cell counts. Public clonotypes, an uncommon group, contracted or remained stable on treatment.

Only in-frame clones appear in the TCRdb table, and some are missing; sequencing was by immunoSEQ multiplex PCR. This table has about 140,000 clones, about 72% appearing once. Trimming removed 1 base from V and 12 bases from J, with 10 bases in between. From germline, CDR1 is LNHDA and CDR2 SQIVND (reference sequence). The CDR3 covers 11 residues. This TCR came from a human donor with chronic lymphocytic leukemia. The V gene is TRBV19, the J gene TRBJ2-7, with D perhaps TRBD1 or TRBD2 (5 bases each). Sample: PBMCs, taken after 12 months of ibrutinib treatment. This CDR3 is CASSIGGRSYF. For the CDR3, the DNA is TGTGCCAGTAGTATAGGGGGACGGTCGTACTTC.